These 21 T cell receptor beta chains share one sample of origin, sequenced in a study of metastatic and nonmetastatic thyroid tumors (dated by TCRdb to 2019 to 2021). No treatment had been received by any patient before thyroid surgery. Library method: PCR. TCRdb names Illumina HiSeq 4000 as the instrument used. The raw public reads went through TCRdb reprocessing: fastp at Q25, MiXCR clone calling, in-frame beta chains kept. The sample table shows tens of thousands of clones, and around 21% are seen once. Around 16% of the sample lies in the top ten. Sequencing used blood. All receptors derive from a female donor with papillary thyroid cancer or a benign thyroid nodule (not recorded which). Some clones in this sample may be carry-over from other donors' samples.

This clone was picked up a small number of times. The junction does not match germline at one end; this may be a read error. The chain employs TRBV28 and TRBJ1-6; TRBD1 is a possible D gene (5 bases). This CDR3 is built from 15 residues. Germline CDR1 and CDR2: MDHEN and SYDVKM. The CDR3, as DNA: TGTGCCAGCAGTTTTGAAGGGGCGGGAAATTCACACCTCCACTTT. It translates to CASSFEGAGNSHLHF.

This clone was seen more than once but under ten times. At one of its ends the junction is not consistent with the germline gene, which may arise from a read error. V is TRBV25-1 and J is TRBJ2-3; possible D gene TRBD2, 6 bases. CDR1 is MGHDK, CDR2 SYGVNS, per germline. CDR3 length: 14 amino acids. The CDR3 is CSSSELASTDTQYF. CDR3 sequence (DNA): TGTTCCAGCAGTGAACTAGCTAGCACAGATACGCAGTATTTT.

In its sample, this clone ranks as medium-sized. The chain carries TRBV6-2 or TRBV6-3 and TRBJ2-5; D is perhaps TRBD1 (5 bases). CDR3 length equals 13 residues. Germline CDR1 MNHEY, CDR2 SVGEGT. Trimming took 4 bases from V and 4 from J, leaving 10 bases between them. CDR3: CASSLQESETQYF. CDR3 bases: TGTGCCAGCAGTTTACAGGAGTCAGAGACCCAGTACTTC.

Ten or more counts support this clone. V gene TRBV15 combines with J gene TRBJ2-3, with D possibly TRBD1 on 5 matching bases. V was trimmed by 0 bases and J by 5 bases, leaving 9 bases between them. The CDR3 extends over 14 amino acids. Germline V gives CDR1 LNHNV, CDR2 YYDKDF (reference sequence). The CDR3 region is CATSRDRVVDTQYF. The CDR3 DNA reads TGTGCCACCAGCAGAGACAGGGTCGTAGATACGCAGTATTTT. Full variable domain (outside the CDR3, taken from reference TRBV15 and TRBJ2-3): DAMVIQNPRYQVTQFGKPVTLSCSQTLNHNVMYWYQQKSSQAPKLLFHYYDKDFNNEADTPDNFQSRRPNTSFCFLDIRSPGLGDTAMYLCATSRDRVVDTQYFGPGTRLTVL.

V is TRBV20-1 and J is TRBJ2-5; 8 nucleotides agree with TRBD1. Unmatched junction bases numbered 7, after V lost 5 bases and J lost 5 bases. CDR3 length: 13 residues. The germline CDR1 and CDR2 sequences are DFQATT and SNEGSKA (reference sequence). Here the CDR3 reads CSAPTGALETQYF. The CDR3, as DNA: TGCAGTGCTCCGACAGGGGCGTTGGAGACCCAGTACTTC.

The V call is TRBV27, the J call TRBJ2-3, with 7 positions matching TRBD1. Germline V CDR1 and CDR2: MNHEY, SMNVEV (reference sequence). V was clipped by 7 bases and J by 3 bases; unmatched bases: 10. The CDR3 has 15 amino acids. CDR3 loop: CASKSGGIWTDTQYF. In DNA, the CDR3 is TGTGCCAGCAAGTCAGGGGGTATTTGGACAGATACGCAGTATTTT.

This clone was seen a few times. This rearrangement joins TRBV19 to TRBJ2-7; D ambiguous. V lost 0 bases and J lost 7, with 13 bases in between. Looked up from germline, CDR1 is LNHDA and CDR2 is SQIVND (reference sequence). The CDR3 totals 14 residues. CDR3 region: CASSIDGVHEEQYF. The CDR3 DNA reads as TGTGCCAGTAGTATAGATGGTGTACATGAAGAGCAGTACTTC.

This clone showed up just a few times. The chain carries TRBV14 and TRBJ2-2; D unclear. This CDR3 has 17 amino acids. Trimming removed 0 bases from V and 1 base from J, with 12 bases in between. Germline V CDR1 and CDR2: SGHDN, FVKESK. CDR3 sequence (DNA): TGTGCCAGCAGCCAAGAGTTCCCGCATTTGAACACCGGGGAGCTGTTTTTT. Its translation is CASSQEFPHLNTGELFF. Together with reference TRBV14 and TRBJ2-2, the CDR3 gives the full variable domain: EAGVTQFPSHSVIEKGQTVTLRCDPISGHDNLYWYRRVMGKEIKFLLHFVKESKQDESGMPNNRFLAERTGGTYSTLKVQPAELEDSGVYFCASSQEFPHLNTGELFFGEGSRLTVL.

This clone has ten or more counts. The chain recombines TRBV11-2 with TRBJ2-3; D ambiguous. Trimming removed 0 bases at V and 4 bases at J, with 11 bases between. Germline CDR1 and CDR2: SGHAT and FQNNGV. The CDR3 runs 15 residues. CDR3: CASSLEYSDSDTQYF. DNA for the CDR3: TGTGCCAGCAGCTTAGAGTACAGTGACTCAGATACGCAGTATTTT.

This chain connects TRBV7-8 to TRBJ1-2; tentative D call: TRBD1 (6 bases). V was clipped by 5 bases and J by 5 bases, with 9 bases between them. The CDR3 has 12 residues. Germline loops: CDR1 SGHVS, CDR2 FQNEAQ. The CDR3 sequence is CASSQTGYGYTF. CDR3 sequence (DNA): TGTGCCAGCAGCCAAACAGGGTATGGCTACACCTTC.

A word on this clone: This may come from a read error, since a much larger clone is one base off. V and J are TRBV9 and TRBJ2-5; D call uncertain. This CDR3 is 15 amino acids long. V dropped 4 bases and J dropped 0 bases, with 13 bases sitting between them. Germline values: CDR1 SGDLS, CDR2 YYNGEE. The DNA for the CDR3 is TGTGCCAGCAGCCTCCCCCCCGTGTACCAAGAGACCCAGTACTTC. It specifies CASSLPPVYQETQYF.

This clone showed up just a few times. One end of the junction varies from germline; a read error may be responsible. The chain carries TRBV12-3 or TRBV12-4 and TRBJ2-2; possibly TRBD1 for D (6 bases). This CDR3 has 13 amino acids. CDR3 nucleotide sequence: TGTGCCAGCAGTTTACGAGGGGCAGGGGACCTGTTTTTT. The encoded protein is CASSLRGAGDLFF.

This clone came up many times. The J gene is TRBJ2-1, the V gene TRBV20-1; 8 bases agree with TRBD2. V was clipped by 5 bases and J by 4 bases; unmatched bases: 13. Germline CDR1 reads DFQATT; CDR2 reads SNEGSKA (reference sequence). The CDR3 spans 16 residues. Written as DNA, the CDR3 is TGCAGTGCTGAAATAGCGGGAAAGACTCCATACAATGAGCAGTTCTTC. Translation gives CSAEIAGKTPYNEQFF.

The chain joins TRBV19 to TRBJ1-2; D remains ambiguous. V was shortened by 4 bases and J by 8 bases, with 14 bases between the two germline ends. Germline V CDR1 and CDR2: LNHDA, SQIVND (reference sequence). This CDR3 has 13 amino acids. In nucleotides, the CDR3 is TGTGCCAGTAGTACCCGCGTCTCTATGGGCTACACCTTC. It encodes CASSTRVSMGYTF.

The table lists this clone with many counts. The chain is built from TRBV20-1 and TRBJ1-2; D is unclear. Germline assignment: CDR1 DFQATT and CDR2 SNEGSKA (reference sequence). The CDR3 totals 13 residues. The CDR3 reads CCIPGENWNGYTF. CDR3 sequence (DNA): TGCTGTATCCCAGGTGAGAACTGGAATGGCTACACCTTC.

V is TRBV28 and J is TRBJ2-3; D unresolved. The CDR3 consists of 14 residues. Deletions cut 6 bases from V and 5 bases from J, with 15 bases between. Germline V gene lookup returns CDR1 MDHEN and CDR2 SYDVKM. In DNA, the CDR3 is TGTGCCAGCAGGGGAAAGGTGTATAGAGATACGCAGTATTTT. It yields the protein CASRGKVYRDTQYF.

This chain joins TRBV28 and TRBJ1-2, with 11 nucleotides matching TRBD1. V shed 6 bases and J 6 bases; nucleotides not matched to a gene: 6. The germline V gene has CDR1 MDHEN and CDR2 SYDVKM. This CDR3 is 14 amino acids long. The chain's CDR3 is CASRSGQGEHGYTF. CDR3 coding DNA: TGTGCCAGCAGATCGGGACAGGGGGAGCATGGCTACACCTTC.

This clone is categorized as medium-sized. The J gene is TRBJ2-7, the V gene TRBV6-1; the D is unclear. CDR3 length: 14 residues. Trimming shortened V by 5 bases and J by 0 bases, and 11 bases separated the two germline ends. Germline V gene data show CDR1 as MNHNS and CDR2 as SASEGT. CDR3 amino acids: CASSSPSSSYEQYF. The CDR3 bases are TGTGCCAGCAGTTCCCCGTCTAGCTCCTACGAGCAGTACTTC.

The chain is built from TRBV6-1 and TRBJ2-3; 9 bases are shared with TRBD2. Germline lookup yields CDR1 MNHNS and CDR2 SASEGT. CDR3 length: 14 amino acids. With 8 bases clipped from V and 3 bases from J, the junction kept 6 bases outside the gene matches. The CDR3 loop reads CASVPSGTTDTQYF. The CDR3 coding sequence is TGTGCCAGCGTACCTAGCGGGACGACAGATACGCAGTATTTT.

On this clone: No conserved phenylalanine or tryptophan is present at the end of the CDR3, so a read error is the likely explanation. The gene calls are TRBV2 and TRBJ2-7, with TRBD2 matching 8 bases. The CDR3 has 14 amino acids. V was pared by 5 bases and J by 5 bases, with 8 bases of the junction left unmatched. Germline CDR1 SNHLY, CDR2 FYNNEI. CDR3 DNA sequence: TGTGCCAGCAGTTACCCCGATAGCGGGAACGAGCAGTACTCC. Amino acid sequence: CASSYPDSGNEQYS.

This clone was counted at least ten times. The chain is built from TRBV2 and TRBJ2-1, with TRBD2 matching over 9 bases. V lost 6 bases, J lost 8 bases, and 11 bases stayed unmatched. This CDR3 contains 15 residues. Germline V gene lookup returns CDR1 SNHLY and CDR2 FYNNEI. The CDR3 DNA sequence: TGTGCCAGCAGGGAGTTTGCGGGAGGGAGCGATGAGCAGTTCTTC. Its translation: CASREFAGGSDEQFF.